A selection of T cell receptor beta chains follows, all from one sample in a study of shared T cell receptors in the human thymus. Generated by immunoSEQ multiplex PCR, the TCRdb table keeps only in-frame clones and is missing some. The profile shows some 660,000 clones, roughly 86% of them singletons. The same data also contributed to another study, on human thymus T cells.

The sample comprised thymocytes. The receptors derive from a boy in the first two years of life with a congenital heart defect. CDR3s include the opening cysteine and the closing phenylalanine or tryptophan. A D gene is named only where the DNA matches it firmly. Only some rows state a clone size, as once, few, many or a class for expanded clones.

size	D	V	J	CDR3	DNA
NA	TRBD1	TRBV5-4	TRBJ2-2	CASRDRGPKTGELFF	TGTGCCAGCCGGGACAGGGGGCCGAAAACCGGGGAGCTGTTTTTT
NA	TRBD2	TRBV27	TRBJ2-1	CASRRAEREGRYPYNEQFF	TGTGCCAGCAGGAGGGCGGAGCGGGAGGGCCGGTACCCCTACAATGAGCAGTTCTTC
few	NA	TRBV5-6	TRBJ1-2	CASSATGICGYTF	TGTGCCAGCAGCGCAACAGGGATCTGTGGCTACACCTTC
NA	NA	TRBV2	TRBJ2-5	CASSEWGTVGETQYF	TGTGCCAGCAGTGAGTGGGGCACAGTAGGGGAGACCCAGTACTTC
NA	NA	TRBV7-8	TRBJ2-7	CASRSTYEQYF	TGTGCCAGCAGGTCTACGTACGAGCAGTACTTC
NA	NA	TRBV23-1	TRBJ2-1	CASSQSGGTGEQFF	TGCGCCAGCAGTCAATCTGGGGGGACCGGTGAGCAGTTCTTC
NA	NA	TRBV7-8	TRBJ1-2	CASSQNNDAYGYTF	TGTGCCAGCAGCCAGAATAATGATGCCTATGGCTACACCTTC
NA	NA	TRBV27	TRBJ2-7	CASSLGHITEQYF	TGTGCCAGCAGTCTGGGACACATAACCGAGCAGTACTTC
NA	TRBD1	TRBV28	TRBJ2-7	CASRPYRGPESYEQYF	TGTGCCAGCAGACCTTACAGGGGGCCGGAGTCCTACGAGCAGTACTTC
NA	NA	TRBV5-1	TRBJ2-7	CASSYRDKPGDEQYF	TGCGCCAGCAGCTACCGGGACAAACCAGGCGACGAGCAGTACTTC
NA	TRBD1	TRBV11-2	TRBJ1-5	CASSLVAGGRIYSNQPQHF	TGTGCCAGCAGCTTAGTAGCAGGGGGGCGCATATATAGCAATCAGCCCCAGCATTTT
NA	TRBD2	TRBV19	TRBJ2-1	CASSIRQGPALAGIHEQFF	TGTGCCAGTAGTATAAGGCAGGGCCCAGCCTTAGCGGGAATACATGAGCAGTTCTTC
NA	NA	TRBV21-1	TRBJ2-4	CASSKARAAGNIQYF	TGTGCCAGCAGCAAAGCCAGGGCAGCGGGGAACATTCAGTACTTC
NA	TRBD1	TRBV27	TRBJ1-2	CASRRFKDRAYGYTF	TGTGCCAGCAGGAGGTTTAAGGACAGGGCCTATGGCTACACCTTC
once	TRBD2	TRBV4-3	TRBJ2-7	CASSQGLSGTSGSGYDSYEQYF	TGCGCCAGCAGCCAAGGCCTGTCCGGGACTAGCGGGAGCGGGTACGATTCTTACGAGCAGTACTTC
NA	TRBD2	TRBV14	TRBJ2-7	CASSQVRGVPWQYF	TGTGCCAGCAGCCAAGTGCGGGGGGTCCCGTGGCAGTACTTC
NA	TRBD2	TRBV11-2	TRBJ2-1	CASSLGRREGPGEQFF	TGTGCCAGCAGCTTAGGGAGGCGGGAGGGCCCGGGTGAGCAGTTCTTC
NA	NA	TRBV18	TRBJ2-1	CASSANRVGSYNEQFF	TGTGCCAGCTCAGCCAACAGGGTCGGGTCCTACAATGAGCAGTTCTTC
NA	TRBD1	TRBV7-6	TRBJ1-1	CASSLGDRGANTEAFF	TGTGCCAGCAGCTTAGGGGACAGGGGGGCGAACACTGAAGCTTTCTTT
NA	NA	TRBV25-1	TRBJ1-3	CASSELGAFSGNTIYF	TGTGCCAGCAGTGAATTGGGGGCCTTCTCTGGAAACACCATATATTTT
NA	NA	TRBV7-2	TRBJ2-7	CASSSHRGGSYEQYF	TGTGCCAGCAGCTCCCACAGGGGGGGGTCCTACGAGCAGTACTTC
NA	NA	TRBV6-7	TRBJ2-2	CASSYRGLSGELFF	TGTGCCAGCAGTTACCGGGGTTTGAGCGGGGAGCTGTTTTTT
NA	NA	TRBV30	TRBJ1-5	CAWTTGSGAQHF	TGTGCCTGGACTACAGGGAGTGGGGCCCAGCATTTT
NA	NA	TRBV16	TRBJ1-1	CASSDYGTRNTEAFF	TGTGCCAGCAGCGACTACGGGACACGGAACACTGAAGCTTTCTTT
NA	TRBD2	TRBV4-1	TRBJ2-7	CASSQGGLAGAPTYEQYF	TGCGCCAGCAGCCAAGGCGGCCTAGCGGGGGCGCCGACCTACGAGCAGTACTTC
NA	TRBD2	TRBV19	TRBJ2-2	CASTMGGNGELFF	TGTGCCAGTACCATGGGGGGGAACGGGGAGCTGTTTTTT
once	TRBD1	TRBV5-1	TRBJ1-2	CASSRDRNYGYTF	TGCGCCAGCAGTCGGGACAGGAACTATGGCTACACCTTC
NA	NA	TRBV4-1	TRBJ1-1	CASSSDRWYYGTEAFF	TGCGCCAGCAGCTCTGACAGGTGGTATTATGGCACTGAAGCTTTCTTT
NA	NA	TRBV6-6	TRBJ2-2	CASSYVGAGELFF	TGTGCCAGCAGTTACGTGGGAGCCGGGGAGCTGTTTTTT
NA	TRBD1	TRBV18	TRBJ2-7	CASSSRDRDEQYF	TGTGCCAGCTCCTCCCGGGACAGGGACGAGCAGTACTTC
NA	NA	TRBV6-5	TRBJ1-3	CASSYSGGFGNTIYF	TGTGCCAGCAGTTACTCTGGGGGGTTCGGAAACACCATATATTTT
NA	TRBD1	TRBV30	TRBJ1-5	CAWAPGTALNQPQHF	TGTGCCTGGGCCCCAGGGACAGCATTAAATCAGCCCCAGCATTTT
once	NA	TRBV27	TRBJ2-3	CASSYRVAQYF	TGTGCCAGCAGTTACAGGGTGGCGCAGTATTTT
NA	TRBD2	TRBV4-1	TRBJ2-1	CASSQDRGSSYNEQFF	TGCGCCAGCAGCCAAGATCGCGGGAGCTCCTACAATGAGCAGTTCTTC
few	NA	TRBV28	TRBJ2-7	CASSPDWVHEQYF	TGTGCCAGCAGCCCCGACTGGGTTCACGAGCAGTACTTC
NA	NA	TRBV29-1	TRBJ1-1	CSVLVGGSTEAFF	TGCAGCGTTTTAGTCGGGGGGAGCACTGAAGCTTTCTTT
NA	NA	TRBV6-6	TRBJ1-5	CASSYVVTFINQPQHF	TGTGCCAGCAGTTACGTGGTAACATTTATTAATCAGCCCCAGCATTTT
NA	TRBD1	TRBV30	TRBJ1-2	CAWSLDRSPTSYGYTF	TGTGCCTGGAGCCTGGACAGGTCCCCTACTTCCTATGGCTACACCTTC
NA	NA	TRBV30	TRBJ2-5	CAWSVQGSNEQGTQYF	TGTGCCTGGAGTGTACAGGGCTCGAACGAGCAAGGGACCCAGTACTTC
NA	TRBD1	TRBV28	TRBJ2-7	CTSSPRTGDQSYEQYF	TGTACCAGCAGCCCAAGAACAGGGGACCAATCCTACGAGCAGTACTTC
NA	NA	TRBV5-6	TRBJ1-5	CASSVQGHKSNQPQHF	TGTGCCAGCAGCGTCCAGGGACATAAAAGCAATCAGCCCCAGCATTTT
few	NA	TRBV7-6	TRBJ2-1	CASSLAGVNEQFF	TGTGCCAGCAGCTTAGCAGGGGTCAATGAGCAGTTCTTC
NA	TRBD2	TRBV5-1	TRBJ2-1	CASSLASGGRVNEQFF	TGCGCCAGCAGCTTGGCTTCGGGCGGGAGGGTTAATGAGCAGTTCTTC
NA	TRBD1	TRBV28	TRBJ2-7	CASSLSGTVSYEQYF	TGTGCCAGCAGTCTCTCCGGGACAGTTTCCTACGAGCAGTACTTC
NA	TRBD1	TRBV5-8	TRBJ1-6	CASSPRDRNSPLHF	TGTGCCAGCAGCCCCCGGGACAGGAATTCACCCCTCCACTTT
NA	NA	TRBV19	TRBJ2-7	CASSVRDKSYEQYF	TGTGCCAGTAGTGTCCGGGACAAGTCCTACGAGCAGTACTTC
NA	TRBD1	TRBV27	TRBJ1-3	CASNRWRSLQGSGNTIYF	TGTGCCAGCAACCGGTGGAGGTCCTTACAGGGGTCTGGAAACACCATATATTTT
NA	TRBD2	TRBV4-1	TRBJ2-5	CASSRGTSDETQYF	TGCGCCAGCAGCCGAGGGACTAGCGACGAGACCCAGTACTTC
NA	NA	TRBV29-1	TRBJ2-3	CSSLPGKGADTQYF	TGCAGCTCTCTCCCGGGGAAGGGCGCAGATACGCAGTATTTT
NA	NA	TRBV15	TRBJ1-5	CATSREEPSRNSNQPQHF	TGTGCCACCAGCAGAGAGGAACCTTCGAGGAATAGCAATCAGCCCCAGCATTTT
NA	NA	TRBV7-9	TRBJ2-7	CASSLGRQETYEQYF	TGTGCCAGCAGCTTAGGGCGACAGGAGACGTACGAGCAGTACTTC
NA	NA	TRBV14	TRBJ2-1	CASSPRSGSYNEQFF	TGTGCCAGCAGCCCAAGAAGCGGTTCCTACAATGAGCAGTTCTTC
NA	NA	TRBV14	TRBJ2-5	CASSQEADEIQETQYF	TGTGCCAGCAGCCAAGAAGCGGACGAGATTCAAGAGACCCAGTACTTC
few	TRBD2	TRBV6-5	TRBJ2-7	CASSYSSGRDHEQYF	TGTGCCAGCAGTTACTCATCCGGGAGGGACCACGAGCAGTACTTC
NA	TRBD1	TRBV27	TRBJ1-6	CASSLHRQGGNSPLHF	TGTGCCAGCAGCCTTCATCGACAGGGGGGTAATTCCCCCCTCCACTTT
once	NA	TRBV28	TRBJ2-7	CASSTSGRAYEQYF	TGTGCCAGCAGTACCAGCGGGCGTGCCTACGAGCAGTACTTC
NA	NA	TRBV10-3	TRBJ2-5	CAISESNSVETQYF	TGTGCCATCAGTGAGTCGAATAGCGTGGAGACCCAGTACTTC
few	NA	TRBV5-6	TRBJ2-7	CASNRGLPSEQYF	TGTGCCAGCAACCGGGGACTGCCGAGCGAGCAGTACTTC
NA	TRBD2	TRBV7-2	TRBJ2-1	CASSTRTSGRENEQFF	TGTGCCAGCAGCACTCGGACTAGCGGGAGGGAAAATGAGCAGTTCTTC
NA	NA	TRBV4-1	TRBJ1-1	CASSQEQRGNTEAFF	TGCGCCAGCAGCCAAGAGCAGAGAGGGAACACTGAAGCTTTCTTT